One T cell receptor beta chain is described in this entry. Its antigen is not identified. The CDR3 contains 14 residues. From germline, CDR1 is MDHEN and CDR2 SYDVKM. V was cut by 6 bases and J by 5 bases, with 16 bases left in between. TCRdb's table, derived via immunoSEQ multiplex PCR, lists solely in-frame clones and lacks some. Of 86,000 or so clones listed, 90% to 97% are singletons. This entry is derived from a study of human thymus T cells. Corrective cardiac surgery supplied the resected thymus tissue. Congenital heart defects were the reason for the corrective surgery that the donors, healthy Finnish infants, were having. Study-level results: Reports from related research described highly overlapping thymic repertoires among unrelated individuals. Repertoires from thymus and blood appeared to show biased V and J gene usage.

The gene calls are TRBV28 and TRBJ1-1; TRBD1 is a possible D gene (5 bases). The receptor comes from a boy under two years old with a congenital heart defect but otherwise immunologically healthy. The sample was thymus tissue. Written as DNA, the CDR3 is TGTGCCAGCAGCACCAGGGAGGGCGGGACTGAAGCTTTCTTT. It specifies CASSTREGGTEAFF.